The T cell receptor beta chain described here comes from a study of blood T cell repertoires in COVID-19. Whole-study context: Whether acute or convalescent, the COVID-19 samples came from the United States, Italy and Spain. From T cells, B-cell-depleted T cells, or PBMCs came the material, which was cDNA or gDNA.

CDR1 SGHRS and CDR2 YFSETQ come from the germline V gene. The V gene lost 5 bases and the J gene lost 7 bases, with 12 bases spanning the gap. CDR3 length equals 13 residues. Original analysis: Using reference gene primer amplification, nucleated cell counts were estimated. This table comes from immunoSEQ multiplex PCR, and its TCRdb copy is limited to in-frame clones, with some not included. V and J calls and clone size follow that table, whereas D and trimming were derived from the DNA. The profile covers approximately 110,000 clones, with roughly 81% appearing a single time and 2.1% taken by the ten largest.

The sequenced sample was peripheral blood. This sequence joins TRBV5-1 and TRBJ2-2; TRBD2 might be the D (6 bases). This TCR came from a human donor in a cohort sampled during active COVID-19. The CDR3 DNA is TGCGCCAGCAGTTCGATGACTAGCGGGGAGCTGTTTTTT. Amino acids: CASSSMTSGELFF.